The next 4 T cell receptor beta chains were all read from a single sample in a study of CD8+ T cells in alopecia areata listed by TCRdb under 2018. The sample's time point label, in plain terms: baseline before oral tofacitinib. The protocol used for the library was the immunoSEQ multiplex PCR assay. RNA was extracted from all samples and reverse transcribed into cDNA as template for TCR sequencing. Here the immuneACCESS table is served through TCRdb, limited to in-frame sequences with V and J called. Missing clones are a known gap in these copies; in checked studies unresolved V genes cover under half, and the rest lacks a known reason. Counted in this sample were tens of thousands of clones; 96% of them appeared once. Roughly 26% of the sample belongs to the ten largest clones. Material: CD8+ T cells sorted from blood, obtained at week 0. These receptors all come from a human donor with alopecia areata.

J is TRBJ2-1 and V is TRBV6-1, with D possibly being TRBD2 (6 bases). V was cut by 4 bases and J by 4 bases, with 14 bases left in between. The CDR3 runs to 15 residues. Per germline, CDR1 MNHNS and CDR2 SASEGT. CDR3 bases: TGTGCCAGCAGTGTGGGTGTCGGGGGTTACAATGAGCAGTTCTTC. Protein sequence: CASSVGVGGYNEQFF.

The chain joins TRBV2 to TRBJ2-2, with D tentatively TRBD1 (5 bases). Between the trimmed V and J ends, which lost 6 bases and 0 bases, there was a span of 20 bases. This CDR3 contains 18 residues. Germline values: CDR1 SNHLY, CDR2 FYNNEI. The CDR3 region has the DNA TGTGCCAGCAGCTTTCCCCCTCAGACAGCCTCGAACACCGGGGAGCTGTTTTTT. This gives the protein CASSFPPQTASNTGELFF.

CDR3 nucleotide sequence: TGTGCCAGCAGTGGGACGCCATCCGGAGATACGCAGTATTTT. Protein product: CASSGTPSGDTQYF. The chain combines TRBV27 with TRBJ2-3; D is possibly TRBD1 or TRBD2 (5 bases each). This CDR3 region has 14 residues. Germline V gene data show CDR1 as MNHEY and CDR2 as SMNVEV (reference sequence). V lost 5 bases and J lost 5, with 14 bases in between.

The sample holds one count of this clone. The chain joins TRBV4-3 to TRBJ2-7; D unresolved. V dropped 0 bases and J dropped 1 base, with 4 bases sitting between them. This CDR3 region has 13 residues. Germline lookup yields CDR1 LGHNA and CDR2 YSLEER. DNA for the CDR3: TGCGCCAGCAGCCAAGATCTATCCTACGAGCAGTACTTC. It translates to CASSQDLSYEQYF.